These T cell receptor beta chains were read from a single sample in a study of blood T cell repertoires in COVID-19. The protocol was immunoSEQ multiplex PCR, while the TCRdb copy is restricted to in-frame clones and leaves out a portion. The data contain 30,000 to 40,000 clones, around nine tenths of them singletons. What was sequenced was peripheral blood. These receptors were taken from a human donor in a cohort sampled during active COVID-19. The CDR3 runs from the conserved cysteine through the conserved F or W. D genes are given only for firm matches.

>TRBV25-1|TRBJ1-1|TRBD1|16
CASSEVGRGRPTEAFF
>TRBV9|TRBJ2-2|.|14
CASSVAQNTGELFF
>TRBV7-9|TRBJ2-1|TRBD2|16
CASSLQSGGPFDEQFF
>TRBV7-9|TRBJ1-2|TRBD1|13
CASSLIDRAGYTF
>TRBV9|TRBJ1-1|.|13
CASSPRGGTEAFF
>TRBV29-1|TRBJ1-4|.|12
CSVGGGREKLFF
>TRBV18|TRBJ1-1|.|15
CASSPPSRGSTEAFF
>TRBV7-2|TRBJ1-2|.|15
CASSLAGPPVDGYTF
>TRBV27|TRBJ1-2|TRBD1|14
CASRDTGGAYGYTF
>TRBV6-6|TRBJ1-1|TRBD1|15
CASSSGQGGNTEAFF
>TRBV2|TRBJ1-3|.|14
CASSFSGAGNTIYF
>TRBV3-1/TRBV3-2|TRBJ1-2|TRBD1|12
CASSPWTGSYTF
>TRBV30|TRBJ1-2|.|13
CAWSRGRLYGYTF
>TRBV28|TRBJ2-6|TRBD1|17
CASSLGTGGPGANVLTF
>TRBV29-1|TRBJ2-3|TRBD2|16
CSVVPNLAGSTDTQYF
>TRBV11-2|TRBJ1-1|.|15
CASSLMVQGMTEAFF
>TRBV3-1/TRBV3-2|TRBJ1-1|TRBD1|14
CASSTTGLNTEAFF
>TRBV19|TRBJ2-7|.|15
CASSSGPGAAYEQYF